This TCR beta chain was sequenced in a study of shared clonotypes between healthy human individuals. The study's findings and limits: Sequencing of the sorted subsets was shown by rarefaction to be incomplete despite large depth.

Trimming left V 0 bases short and J 0 bases short, with 7 bases between. The germline V gene encodes CDR1 SGHRS and CDR2 YFSETQ. The CDR3 consists of 15 residues. Of note for this clone: No antigen is known for it. The same CDR3 also results from other DNA sequences found in this sample.

At the deep level, the assay was run. The assay was immunoSEQ multiplex PCR, and TCRdb's table has in-frame clones only and misses some. The sample lists 950,000 to 1,200,000 clones, 70% to 80% occurring once. This TCR was sampled from a man between 18 and 35 years old in good health. Some clones in this sample may be carry-over from other donors' samples. The chain joins TRBV5-1 to TRBJ2-1, with D perhaps matching TRBD2 (6 bases). The sequencing sample was made of memory CD4+ T cells from PBMCs. The subset is: CD45RA-negative fraction. CDR3 bases: TGCGCCAGCAGCTTGGTGGGAGGCTCCTACAATGAGCAGTTCTTC. Amino acids: CASSLVGGSYNEQFF. Filled out from reference TRBV5-1 and TRBJ2-1, the complete variable domain reads KAGVTQTPRYLIKTRGQQVTLSCSPISGHRSVSWYQQTPGQGLQFLFEYFSETQRNKGNFPGRFSGRQFSNSRSEMNVSTLELGDSALYLCASSLVGGSYNEQFFGPGTRLTVL.